The 10 T cell receptor beta chains below come from one sample, sequenced in a study of monozygotic twins with inflammatory bowel disease. TCRdb re-analyzed the 5' RACE reads; it lists each CDR3 protein once, without DNA. This table lists about 420,000 distinct CDR3 sequences. Sequencing was carried out using blood. These receptors were collected from a human donor with ulcerative colitis or Crohn's disease, or a healthy co-twin of an affected twin (not recorded which).

The V gene is TRBV5-1, the J gene TRBJ2-1. The CDR3 runs 12 residues. Germline V gene sequence: CDR1 SGHRS, CDR2 YFSETQ. The CDR3 reads CASRNTYNEQFF.

V and J are TRBV30 and TRBJ2-2; TCRdb indicates TRBD2, and absent DNA this call remains unverified. Germline V gene sequence: CDR1 GTSNPN, CDR2 SVGIG (reference sequence). This CDR3 spans 16 amino acids. The CDR3 here is CAWSGIAGVTTGELFF.

This rearrangement joins TRBV19 to TRBJ2-1. This CDR3 has 16 amino acids. Germline lookup yields CDR1 LNHDA and CDR2 SQIVND (reference sequence). The CDR3 here is CASRSAFSANYNEQFF.

The chain is built from TRBV5-4 and TRBJ2-5. The CDR3 contains 12 residues. Per germline, CDR1 SGHNT and CDR2 YYREEE (reference sequence). CDR3 amino acids: CASSLWPETQYF.

The chain carries TRBV28 and TRBJ1-2; TCRdb indicates TRBD1, and absent DNA this call remains unverified. CDR3 size: 12 residues. CDR1 is MDHEN and CDR2 is SYDVKM in the germline V gene. CDR3: CASSRTVYGYTF.

V and J are TRBV7-9 and TRBJ1-2; lacking DNA, the TRBD1 call made by TCRdb goes unchecked. Germline V lookup: CDR1 SEHNR, CDR2 FQNEAQ (reference sequence). CDR3 length: 13 amino acids. The CDR3 reads CAGSQGTGNGYTF.

The chain links TRBV7-7 to TRBJ2-1; without DNA, the TCRdb call of TRBD2 cannot be checked. This CDR3 contains 15 residues. Looked up from germline, CDR1 is SSHAT and CDR2 is FNYEAQ (reference sequence). This chain's CDR3 is CASSLGGPIYNEQFF.

CDR3 amino acids: CASSLQTSGGLKSYNEQFF. The rearrangement links TRBV11-1 to TRBJ2-1; TCRdb indicates TRBD2, and absent DNA this call remains unverified. Germline CDR1 and CDR2: SGHAT and FQDESV (reference sequence). The CDR3 is made up of 19 amino acids.

The chain uses TRBV30 and TRBJ2-7; the D call from TCRdb, TRBD2, cannot be confirmed without DNA. This CDR3 region has 14 residues. Per germline, CDR1 GTSNPN and CDR2 SVGIG (reference sequence). CDR3 residues: CAWRGSGISYEQYF.

The chain couples TRBV7-9 to TRBJ2-1; lacking DNA, the TRBD1 call made by TCRdb goes unchecked. Per the germline V gene, CDR1 is SEHNR and CDR2 is FQNEAQ (reference sequence). This CDR3 has 15 residues. The CDR3 sequence is CASSFRDRFYNEQFF.